Below, one T cell receptor (beta chain) is given with its context. The target antigen is unknown. This entry belongs to a study of T cells in localized non-small cell lung cancer. Broader study findings: Longer overall survival accompanied higher blood T cell density.

Produced via immunoSEQ multiplex PCR; TCRdb's table is partial and in-frame only. The data show fewer than 20,000 clones, with about 88% seen just once and 8.4% held by the top ten. Germline V gene lookup returns CDR1 MNHEY and CDR2 SVGAGI. This CDR3 comprises 13 residues. V was pared by 6 bases and J by 5 bases, with 13 bases between. This rearrangement joins TRBV6-5 to TRBJ2-5; tentatively, D is TRBD1 (6 bases). The TCR originated in a man aged 40 to 69 with stage I lung adenocarcinoma. The specimen was peripheral blood, collected before any cancer treatment. The CDR3 spells CASREQGAETQYF. The CDR3 DNA sequence: TGTGCCAGCAGAGAACAGGGAGCCGAGACCCAGTACTTC.